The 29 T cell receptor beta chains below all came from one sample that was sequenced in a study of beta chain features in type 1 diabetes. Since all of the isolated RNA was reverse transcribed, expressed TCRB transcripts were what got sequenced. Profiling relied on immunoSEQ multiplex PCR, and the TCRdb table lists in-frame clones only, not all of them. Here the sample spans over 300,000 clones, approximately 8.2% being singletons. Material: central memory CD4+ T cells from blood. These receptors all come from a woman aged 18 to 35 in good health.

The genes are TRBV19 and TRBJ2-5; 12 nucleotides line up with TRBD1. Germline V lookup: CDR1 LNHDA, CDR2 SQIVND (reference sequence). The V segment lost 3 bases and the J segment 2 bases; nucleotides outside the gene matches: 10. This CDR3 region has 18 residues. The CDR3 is CASSMGTGGAGPQETQYF. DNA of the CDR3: TGTGCCAGTAGTATGGGGACAGGGGGCGCGGGACCTCAAGAGACCCAGTACTTC.

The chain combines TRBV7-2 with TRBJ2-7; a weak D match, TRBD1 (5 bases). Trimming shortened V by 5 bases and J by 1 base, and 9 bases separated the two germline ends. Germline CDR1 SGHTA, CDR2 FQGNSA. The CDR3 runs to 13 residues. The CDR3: CASSQTVSYEQYF. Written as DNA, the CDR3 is TGTGCCAGCAGCCAGACAGTATCCTACGAGCAGTACTTC.

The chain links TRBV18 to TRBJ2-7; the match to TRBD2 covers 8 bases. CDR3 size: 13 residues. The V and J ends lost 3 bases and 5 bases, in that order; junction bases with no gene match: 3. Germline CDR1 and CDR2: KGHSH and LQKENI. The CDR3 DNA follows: TGTGCCAGCTCACCTCCGGGAGGGAACGAGCAGTACTTC. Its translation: CASSPPGGNEQYF.

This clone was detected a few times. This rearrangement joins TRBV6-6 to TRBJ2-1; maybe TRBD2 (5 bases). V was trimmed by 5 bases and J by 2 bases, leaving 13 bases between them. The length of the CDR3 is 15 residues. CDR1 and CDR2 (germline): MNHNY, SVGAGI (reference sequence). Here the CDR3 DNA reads TGTGCCAGCAGTCTGGACGGGAACCCCTACAATGAGCAGTTCTTC. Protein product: CASSLDGNPYNEQFF.

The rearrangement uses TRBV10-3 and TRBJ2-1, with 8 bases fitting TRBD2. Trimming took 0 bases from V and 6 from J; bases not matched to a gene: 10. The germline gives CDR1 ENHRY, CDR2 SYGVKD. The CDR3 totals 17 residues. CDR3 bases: TGTGCCATCAGTGAGTCGGGGGCGGGAGGCCCCTCCAATGAGCAGTTCTTC. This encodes CAISESGAGGPSNEQFF.

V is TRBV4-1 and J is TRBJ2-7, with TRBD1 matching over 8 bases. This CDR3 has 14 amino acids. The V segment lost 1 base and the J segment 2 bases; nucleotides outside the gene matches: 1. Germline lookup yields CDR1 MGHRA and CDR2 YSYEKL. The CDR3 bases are TGCGCCAGCAGCCAAGGACAGGGGACCTACGAGCAGTACTTC. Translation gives CASSQGQGTYEQYF.

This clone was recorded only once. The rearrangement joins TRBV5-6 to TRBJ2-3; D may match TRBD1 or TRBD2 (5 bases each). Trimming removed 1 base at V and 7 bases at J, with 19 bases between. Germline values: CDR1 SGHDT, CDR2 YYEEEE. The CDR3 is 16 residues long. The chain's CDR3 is CASSLWAGTSVYTQYF. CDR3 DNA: TGTGCCAGCAGCTTGTGGGCCGGGACCTCCGTTTATACGCAGTATTTT.

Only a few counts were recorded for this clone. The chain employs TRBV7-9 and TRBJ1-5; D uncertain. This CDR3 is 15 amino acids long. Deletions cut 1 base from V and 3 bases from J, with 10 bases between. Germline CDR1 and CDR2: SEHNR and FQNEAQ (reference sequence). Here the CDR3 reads CASSLDLEPNQPQHF. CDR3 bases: TGTGCCAGCAGCTTAGATCTGGAGCCCAATCAGCCCCAGCATTTT.

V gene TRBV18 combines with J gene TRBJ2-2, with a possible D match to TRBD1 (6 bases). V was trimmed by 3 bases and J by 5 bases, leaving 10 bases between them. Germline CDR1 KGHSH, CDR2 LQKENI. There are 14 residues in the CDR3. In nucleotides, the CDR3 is TGTGCCAGCTCACCCCAGGACAGAACCGGGGAGCTGTTTTTT. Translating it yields CASSPQDRTGELFF.

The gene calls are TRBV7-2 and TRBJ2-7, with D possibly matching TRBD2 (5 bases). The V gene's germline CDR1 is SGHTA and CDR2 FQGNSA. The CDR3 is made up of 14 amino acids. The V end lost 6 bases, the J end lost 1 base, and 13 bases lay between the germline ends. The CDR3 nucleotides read TGTGCCAGCAGTTCGGGGATGCAATCCTACGAGCAGTACTTC. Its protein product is CASSSGMQSYEQYF.

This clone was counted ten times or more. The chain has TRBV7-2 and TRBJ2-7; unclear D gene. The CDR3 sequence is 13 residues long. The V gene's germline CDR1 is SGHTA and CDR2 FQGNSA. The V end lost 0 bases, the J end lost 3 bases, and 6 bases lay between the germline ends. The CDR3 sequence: CASSLAHGYEQYF. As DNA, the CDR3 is TGTGCCAGCAGCTTAGCGCACGGCTACGAGCAGTACTTC.

CDR3 sequence: CASSEGGGSGYEQYF. For the CDR3, the DNA is TGTGCCAGCAGTGAAGGCGGCGGATCTGGGTACGAGCAGTACTTC. V is TRBV6-1 and J is TRBJ2-7; D is ambiguous. V lost 1 base to trimming and J lost 4 bases, with 14 bases between them. The CDR3 runs 15 residues. Germline V gene lookup returns CDR1 MNHNS and CDR2 SASEGT.

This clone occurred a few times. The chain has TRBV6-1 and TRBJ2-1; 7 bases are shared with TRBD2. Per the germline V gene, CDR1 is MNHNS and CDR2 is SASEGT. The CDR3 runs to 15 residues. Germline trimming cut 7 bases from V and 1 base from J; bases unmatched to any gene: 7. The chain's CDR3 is CASTGLVGSYNEQFF. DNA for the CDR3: TGTGCCAGCACCGGACTAGTAGGGTCCTACAATGAGCAGTTCTTC.

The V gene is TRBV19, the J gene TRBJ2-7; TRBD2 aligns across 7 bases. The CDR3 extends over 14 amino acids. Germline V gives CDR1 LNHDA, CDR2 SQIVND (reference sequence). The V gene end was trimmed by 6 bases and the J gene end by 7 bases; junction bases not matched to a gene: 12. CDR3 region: CASSRAGERREQYF. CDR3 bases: TGTGCCAGTAGCCGCGCGGGAGAGCGTCGGGAGCAGTACTTC.

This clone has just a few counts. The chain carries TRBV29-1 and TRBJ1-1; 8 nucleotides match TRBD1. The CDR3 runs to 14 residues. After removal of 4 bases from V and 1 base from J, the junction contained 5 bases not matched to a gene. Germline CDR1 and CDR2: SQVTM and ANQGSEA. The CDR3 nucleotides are TGCAGCGTTGGAGGGACAGGATCGAACACTGAAGCTTTCTTT. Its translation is CSVGGTGSNTEAFF.

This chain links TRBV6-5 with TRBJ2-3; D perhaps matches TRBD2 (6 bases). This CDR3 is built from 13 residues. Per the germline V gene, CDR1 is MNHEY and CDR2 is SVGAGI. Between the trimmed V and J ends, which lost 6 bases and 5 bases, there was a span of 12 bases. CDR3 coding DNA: TGTGCCAGCAGCCGTAGGAGGGAAGATACGCAGTATTTT. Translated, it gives CASSRRREDTQYF.

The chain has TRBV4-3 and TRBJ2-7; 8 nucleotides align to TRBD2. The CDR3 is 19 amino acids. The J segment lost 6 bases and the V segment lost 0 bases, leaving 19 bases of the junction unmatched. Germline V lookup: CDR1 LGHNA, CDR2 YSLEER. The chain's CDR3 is CASSQDWRSGSITLSEQYF. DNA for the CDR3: TGCGCCAGCAGCCAAGATTGGAGAAGCGGGAGCATTACTCTCTCCGAGCAGTACTTC.

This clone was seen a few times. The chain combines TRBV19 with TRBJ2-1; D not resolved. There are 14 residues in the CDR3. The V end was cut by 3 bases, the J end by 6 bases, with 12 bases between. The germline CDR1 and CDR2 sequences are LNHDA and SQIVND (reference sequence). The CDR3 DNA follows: TGTGCCAGTAGTATGGCGCGACCGTTCAATGAGCAGTTCTTC. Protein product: CASSMARPFNEQFF.

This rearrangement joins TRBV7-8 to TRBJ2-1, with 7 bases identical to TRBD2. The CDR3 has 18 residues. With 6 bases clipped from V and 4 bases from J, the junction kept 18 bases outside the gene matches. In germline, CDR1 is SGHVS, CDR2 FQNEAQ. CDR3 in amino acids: CASSYFFGGSHRYNEQFF. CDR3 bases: TGTGCCAGCAGTTACTTTTTTGGCGGGAGCCACCGGTACAATGAGCAGTTCTTC. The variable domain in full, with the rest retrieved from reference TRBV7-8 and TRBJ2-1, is GAGVSQSPRYKVAKRGQDVALRCDPISGHVSLFWYQQALGQGPEFLTYFQNEAQLDKSGLPSDRFFAERPEGSVSTLKIQRTQQEDSAVYLCASSYFFGGSHRYNEQFFGPGTRLTVL.

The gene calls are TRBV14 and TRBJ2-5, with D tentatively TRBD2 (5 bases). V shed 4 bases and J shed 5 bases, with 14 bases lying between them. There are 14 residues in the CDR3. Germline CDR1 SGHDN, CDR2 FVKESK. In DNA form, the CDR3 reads TGTGCCAGCAGCCGGGAGATTACGGCGGAGACCCAGTACTTC. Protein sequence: CASSREITAETQYF.

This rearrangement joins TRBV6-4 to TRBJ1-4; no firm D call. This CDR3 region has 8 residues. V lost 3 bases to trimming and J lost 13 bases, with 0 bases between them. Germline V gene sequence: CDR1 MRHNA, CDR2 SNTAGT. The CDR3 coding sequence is TGTGCCAGCAGTGAACTGTTTTTT. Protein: CASSELFF.

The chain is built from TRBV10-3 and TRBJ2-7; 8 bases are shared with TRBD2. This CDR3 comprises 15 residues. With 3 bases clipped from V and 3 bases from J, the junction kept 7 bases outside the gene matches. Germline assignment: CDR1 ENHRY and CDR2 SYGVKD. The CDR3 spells CAISEPGTRGYEQYF. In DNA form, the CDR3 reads TGTGCCATCAGTGAACCCGGGACTAGAGGCTACGAGCAGTACTTC.

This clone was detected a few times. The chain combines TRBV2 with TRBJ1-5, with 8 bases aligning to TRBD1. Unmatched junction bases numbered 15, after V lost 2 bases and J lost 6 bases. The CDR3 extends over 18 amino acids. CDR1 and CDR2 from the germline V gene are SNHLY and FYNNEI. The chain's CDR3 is CASSESSGQVARVQPQHF. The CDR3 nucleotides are TGTGCCAGCAGTGAAAGCTCGGGACAGGTGGCGCGTGTTCAGCCCCAGCATTTT. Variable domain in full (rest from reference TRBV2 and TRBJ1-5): EPEVTQTPSHQVTQMGQEVILRCVPISNHLYFYWYRQILGQKVEFLVSFYNNEISEKSEIFDDQFSVERPDGSNFTLKIRSTKLEDSAMYFCASSESSGQVARVQPQHFGDGTRLSIL.

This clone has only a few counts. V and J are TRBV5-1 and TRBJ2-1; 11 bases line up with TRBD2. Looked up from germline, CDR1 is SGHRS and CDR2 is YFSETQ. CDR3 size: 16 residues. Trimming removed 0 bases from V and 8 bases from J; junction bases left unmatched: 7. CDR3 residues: CASSLAPSGRTHEQFF. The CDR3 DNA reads TGCGCCAGCAGCTTGGCTCCTAGCGGGAGGACCCATGAGCAGTTCTTC. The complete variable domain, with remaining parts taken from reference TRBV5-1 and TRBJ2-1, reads KAGVTQTPRYLIKTRGQQVTLSCSPISGHRSVSWYQQTPGQGLQFLFEYFSETQRNKGNFPGRFSGRQFSNSRSEMNVSTLELGDSALYLCASSLAPSGRTHEQFFGPGTRLTVL.

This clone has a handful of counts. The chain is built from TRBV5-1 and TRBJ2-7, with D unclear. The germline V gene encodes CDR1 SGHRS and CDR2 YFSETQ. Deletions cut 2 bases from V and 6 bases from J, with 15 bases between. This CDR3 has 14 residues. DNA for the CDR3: TGCGCCAGCAGCTTCGGATCGGGTCCGCCCGAGCAGTACTTC. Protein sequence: CASSFGSGPPEQYF.

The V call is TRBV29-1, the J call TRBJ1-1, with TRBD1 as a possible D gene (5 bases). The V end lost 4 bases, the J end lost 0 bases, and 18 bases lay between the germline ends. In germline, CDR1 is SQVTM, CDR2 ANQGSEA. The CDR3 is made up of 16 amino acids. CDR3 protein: CSVAGGYRSMNTEAFF. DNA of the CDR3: TGCAGCGTTGCTGGTGGGTACAGGAGCATGAACACTGAAGCTTTCTTT.

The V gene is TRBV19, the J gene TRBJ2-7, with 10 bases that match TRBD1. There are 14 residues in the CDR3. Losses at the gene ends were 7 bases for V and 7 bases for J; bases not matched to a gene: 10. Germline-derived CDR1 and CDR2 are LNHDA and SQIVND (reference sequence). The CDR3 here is CASKQDRGRKEQYF. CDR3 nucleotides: TGTGCCAGTAAACAAGACAGGGGGCGTAAAGAGCAGTACTTC.

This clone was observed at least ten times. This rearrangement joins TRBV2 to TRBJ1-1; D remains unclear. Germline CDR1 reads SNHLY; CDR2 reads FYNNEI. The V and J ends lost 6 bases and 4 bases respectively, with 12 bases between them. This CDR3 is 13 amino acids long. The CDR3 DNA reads TGTGCCAGCAGCCAAGAGGTCCGCACTGAAGCTTTCTTT. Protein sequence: CASSQEVRTEAFF.

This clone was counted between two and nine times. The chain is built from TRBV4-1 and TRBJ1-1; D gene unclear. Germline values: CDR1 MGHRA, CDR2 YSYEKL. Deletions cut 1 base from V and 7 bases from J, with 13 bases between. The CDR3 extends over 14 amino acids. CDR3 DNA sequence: TGCGCCAGCAGCCAAGTGTCTGGAAGCCTTGAAGCTTTCTTT. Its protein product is CASSQVSGSLEAFF.